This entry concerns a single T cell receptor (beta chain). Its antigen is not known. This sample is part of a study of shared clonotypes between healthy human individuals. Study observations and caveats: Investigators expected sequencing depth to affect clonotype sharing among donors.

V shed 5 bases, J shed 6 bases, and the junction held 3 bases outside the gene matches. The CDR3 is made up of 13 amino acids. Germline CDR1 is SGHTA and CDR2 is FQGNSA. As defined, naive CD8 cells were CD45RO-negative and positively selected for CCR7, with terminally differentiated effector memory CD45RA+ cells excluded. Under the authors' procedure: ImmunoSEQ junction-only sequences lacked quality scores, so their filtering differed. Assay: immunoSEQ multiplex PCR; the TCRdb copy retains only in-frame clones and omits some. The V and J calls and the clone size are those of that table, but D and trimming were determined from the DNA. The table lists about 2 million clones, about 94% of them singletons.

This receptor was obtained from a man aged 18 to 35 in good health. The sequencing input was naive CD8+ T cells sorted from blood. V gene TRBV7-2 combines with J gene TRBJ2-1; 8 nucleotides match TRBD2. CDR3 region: CASSPTSVNEQFF. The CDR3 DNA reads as TGTGCCAGCAGCCCGACTAGCGTCAATGAGCAGTTCTTC.